Listed below are T cell receptor beta chains from one sample, sequenced in a study of early T cells in non-severe SARS-CoV-2 infection. TCRdb called the 5' RACE reads again in MiXCR, with one record for every CDR3 protein. The table has 45,000 or so distinct CDR3 sequences, around 6% seen once. Sequenced material: whole blood. The receptor set was obtained from an adult who was a healthcare worker with PCR-confirmed SARS-CoV-2 infection or an uninfected control (not recorded which). Both conserved end residues are part of each CDR3. D genes are given only for firm matches. Where a row states a size, it is once, few, many or the class of an expanded clone; other rows omit it.

D: NA; size: NA; V: TRBV7-2; J: TRBJ2-1; DNA: TGTGCCAGCAGCATGGACAACTACAATGAGCAGTTCTTC; CDR3: CASSMDNYNEQFF
D: NA; size: few; V: TRBV6-6; J: TRBJ2-1; DNA: TGTGCCAGCAGCTTGATCGATTATGAGCAGTTCTTC; CDR3: CASSLIDYEQFF
D: TRBD1; size: many; V: TRBV19; J: TRBJ2-7; DNA: TGTGCCAGTAGTAGAGGGACAGGACGAGACGAGCAGTACTTC; CDR3: CASSRGTGRDEQYF
D: TRBD2; size: many; V: TRBV30; J: TRBJ2-7; DNA: TGTGCCTGGAGTCCAGCCACGGGAGGCGAGCAGTACTTC; CDR3: CAWSPATGGEQYF
D: TRBD1; size: many; V: TRBV20-1; J: TRBJ2-2; DNA: TGCAGTGCTAGGCGACAGGGTTACACCGGGGAGCTGTTTTTT; CDR3: CSARRQGYTGELFF
D: NA; size: many; V: TRBV28; J: TRBJ2-5; DNA: TGTGCCAGCAGTTTAATCCGAGGGGAGAAGGCGACCCAGTACTTC; CDR3: CASSLIRGEKATQYF
D: TRBD1; size: many; V: TRBV5-1; J: TRBJ2-7; DNA: TGCGCCAGCAGCTCAGGACAGGGTTCCTACGAGCAGTACTTC; CDR3: CASSSGQGSYEQYF
D: NA; size: NA; V: TRBV4-1; J: TRBJ1-5; DNA: TGCGCCAGCAGCCAAGGACCGAACAATCAGCCCCAGCATTTT; CDR3: CASSQGPNNQPQHF
D: NA; size: many; V: TRBV27; J: TRBJ1-4; DNA: TGTGCCAGCAGTTTTCAGGAGGGCACAAATGAAAAACTGTTTTTT; CDR3: CASSFQEGTNEKLFF
D: NA; size: few; V: TRBV5-1; J: TRBJ2-3; DNA: TGCGCCAGCAGCTTGCAGGACGTGACAGATACGCAGTATTTT; CDR3: CASSLQDVTDTQYF
D: NA; size: few; V: TRBV19; J: TRBJ2-3; DNA: TGTGCCAGTAGTGCGGGGATTAGTAATACGCAGTATTTT; CDR3: CASSAGISNTQYF
D: TRBD2; size: few; V: TRBV20-1; J: TRBJ2-2; DNA: TGCAGTGCTAGGGCTAGCGGACGAAAGAACACCGGGGAGCTGTTTTTT; CDR3: CSARASGRKNTGELFF
D: NA; size: few; V: TRBV6-2/TRBV6-3; J: TRBJ2-7; DNA: TGTGCCAGCAGTTACGATCCGGACAGAAACTCCTACGAGCAGTACTTC; CDR3: CASSYDPDRNSYEQYF
D: TRBD2; size: NA; V: TRBV4-1; J: TRBJ2-1; DNA: TGCGCCAGCAGCCAGGGGACTAGCGGGGGAAGCTCCTACAATGAGCAGTTCTTC; CDR3: CASSQGTSGGSSYNEQFF
D: TRBD2; size: NA; V: TRBV6-5; J: TRBJ2-1; DNA: TGTGCCAGCAGACGAGGGACTAGCGGGGTCAATGAGCAGTTCTTC; CDR3: CASRRGTSGVNEQFF
D: NA; size: many; V: TRBV29-1; J: TRBJ2-7; DNA: TGCAGCGTTGAAGGCGCTCGGATTGCGGATCACTACGAGCAGTACTTC; CDR3: CSVEGARIADHYEQYF
D: NA; size: many; V: TRBV5-1; J: TRBJ2-5; DNA: TGCGCCAGCAGCTTGGCTGTCGCTCAAGAGACCCAGTACTTC; CDR3: CASSLAVAQETQYF
D: NA; size: many; V: TRBV5-6; J: TRBJ1-4; DNA: TGTGCCAGCAGCCGCGGGACGGGGGGTGAAAAACTGTTTTTT; CDR3: CASSRGTGGEKLFF